One sample yielded the 24 T cell receptor beta chains listed below, sequenced in a study of cytomegalovirus exposure and HLA in healthy donors. 13 Jbeta primers and 60 Vbeta primers were used for the PCR. Sequencing was performed with immunoSEQ multiplex PCR; in TCRdb, only in-frame clones are kept and a portion is missing. The sample yields about 150,000 clones, around 80% seen once. Sequencing was done on a sample of PBMCs. The receptors come from a man aged 25 to 40 in good health and CMV-seropositive.

This clone was found once. The CDR3 loop reads CASSSQGAGTGELFF. The CDR3 nucleotides are TGTGCCAGCAGCTCACAGGGGGCGGGCACCGGGGAGCTGTTTTTT. V gene TRBV2 combines with J gene TRBJ2-2, with 9 bases aligning to TRBD1. The CDR3 totals 15 residues. The trim removed 6 bases at V and 4 bases at J, leaving 6 bases unmatched. Germline-derived CDR1 and CDR2 are SNHLY and FYNNEI.

The chain has TRBV6-5 and TRBJ2-3; a possible D gene is TRBD2 (6 bases). The CDR3 length is 14 residues. Trimming removed 0 bases at V and 11 bases at J, with 15 bases between. Looked up from germline, CDR1 is MNHEY and CDR2 is SVGAGI. The CDR3 region is CASSYSEWVAEQYF. CDR3 DNA: TGTGCCAGCAGTTACTCGGAGTGGGTAGCGGAGCAGTATTTT.

The chain links TRBV10-1 to TRBJ1-6, with D perhaps TRBD1 (5 bases). The CDR3 is 13 amino acids. V lost 5 bases, J lost 12 bases, and 14 bases lay in between. CDR1 is WNHNN, CDR2 SYGVQD, per germline (reference sequence). CDR3 nucleotide sequence: TGCGCCAGCAGTTCCTCCGGGACTCTACCCCTCCACTTT. Translating it yields CASSSSGTLPLHF.

This chain uses TRBV9 with TRBJ2-7, with no clear D. V was shortened by 0 bases and J by 0 bases, with 10 bases between the two germline ends. The CDR3 is 15 residues long. CDR1 and CDR2 (germline): SGDLS, YYNGEE. The CDR3: CASSVDAAISYEQYF. In DNA, the CDR3 is TGTGCCAGCAGCGTAGATGCGGCAATCTCCTACGAGCAGTACTTC.

The V call is TRBV7-2, the J call TRBJ1-2; TRBD1 agrees at 8 bases. The trim removed 8 bases at V and 8 bases at J, leaving 16 bases unmatched. This CDR3 spans 15 amino acids. The V gene's germline CDR1 is SGHTA and CDR2 FQGNSA. The CDR3 sequence is CASFHPGQGSGGYTF. DNA of the CDR3: TGTGCCAGCTTCCACCCAGGACAGGGAAGCGGAGGCTACACCTTC.

The chain recombines TRBV11-3 with TRBJ2-1, with D maybe TRBD1 (6 bases). Looked up from germline, CDR1 is SGHNT and CDR2 is YENEEA. V was cut by 3 bases and J by 4 bases, with 13 bases left in between. This CDR3 comprises 15 residues. CDR3 in amino acids: CASSFHRDIYNEQFF. The DNA for the CDR3 is TGTGCCAGCAGCTTCCACAGGGACATTTACAATGAGCAGTTCTTC.

This clone was found once. V gene TRBV27 combines with J gene TRBJ2-5; TRBD1 might be the D (6 bases). Germline V CDR1 and CDR2: MNHEY, SMNVEV (reference sequence). The CDR3 totals 14 residues. Trimming cost V 3 bases and J 4 bases, with 12 bases left between them. The CDR3 spells CASSLAGVGETQYF. Here the CDR3 DNA reads TGTGCCAGCAGTTTGGCAGGGGTGGGAGAGACCCAGTACTTC.

There are a few counts of this clone. The V call is TRBV5-6, the J call TRBJ1-5; D uncertain. Trimming removed 4 bases at V and 3 bases at J, with 11 bases between. This CDR3 contains 14 residues. Germline assignment: CDR1 SGHDT and CDR2 YYEEEE. In DNA form, the CDR3 reads TGTGCCAGCAGCGCGGGCCTGTCCAATCAGCCCCAGCATTTT. Translation gives CASSAGLSNQPQHF.

The table lists this clone with a count of one. The J gene is TRBJ1-4, the V gene TRBV11-2, with D possibly being TRBD1 (6 bases). Germline CDR1 reads SGHAT; CDR2 reads FQNNGV. The CDR3 runs to 15 residues. V lost 5 bases to trimming and J lost 0 bases, with 10 bases between them. Here the CDR3 DNA reads TGTGCCAGCAGCGCACAGGGCCCAACTAATGAAAAACTGTTTTTT. Its translation is CASSAQGPTNEKLFF.

V and J are TRBV11-3 and TRBJ1-3; D unclear. This CDR3 has 18 amino acids. The germline V and J ends were trimmed by 5 bases and 0 bases, with 20 bases remaining between them. The germline CDR1 and CDR2 sequences are SGHNT and YENEEA. DNA of the CDR3: TGTGCCAGCAGCCGACCCACGGCCAGGTCCCTCTCTGGAAACACCATATATTTT. Translating gives CASSRPTARSLSGNTIYF.

V and J are TRBV5-1 and TRBJ2-5, with 12 bases that match TRBD1. The length of the CDR3 is 15 residues. From germline, CDR1 is SGHRS and CDR2 YFSETQ. V was pared by 4 bases and J by 5 bases, with 6 bases of the junction left unmatched. CDR3 coding DNA: TGCGCCAGCAGCCCGGGACAGGGGGCGCGGGAGACCCAGTACTTC. Amino acid sequence: CASSPGQGARETQYF.

This rearrangement joins TRBV4-1 to TRBJ2-7, with 10 positions matching TRBD1. The CDR3 spans 14 residues. CDR1 and CDR2 (germline): MGHRA, YSYEKL. V lost 3 bases, J lost 6 bases, and 5 bases stayed unmatched. For the CDR3, the DNA is TGCGCCAGCAGCCAGGGGACAGGGGTTCGCGAGCAGTACTTC. It translates to CASSQGTGVREQYF.

V is TRBV27 and J is TRBJ1-6; D gene unclear. In germline, CDR1 is MNHEY, CDR2 SMNVEV (reference sequence). The CDR3 has 16 amino acids. V dropped 1 base and J dropped 3 bases, with 10 bases sitting between them. The CDR3 here is CASSLFAGNYNSPLHF. The CDR3 DNA reads as TGTGCCAGCAGTTTATTCGCCGGGAACTATAATTCACCCCTCCACTTT.

This clone was detected only once. The chain carries TRBV11-3 and TRBJ2-1; 7 bases are shared with TRBD2. J gave up 7 bases and V 1 base, and 7 bases lay outside the gene matches. Germline V gene lookup returns CDR1 SGHNT and CDR2 YENEEA. The CDR3 is 15 amino acids. This CDR3 is CASSLGAGVSNEQFF. The CDR3 region has the DNA TGTGCCAGCAGCTTAGGGGCGGGAGTGTCAAATGAGCAGTTCTTC. The full variable domain, rest sourced from reference TRBV11-3 and TRBJ2-1, is EAGVVQSPRYKIIEKKQPVAFWCNPISGHNTLYWYLQNLGQGPELLIRYENEEAVDDSQLPKDRFSAERLKGVDSTLKIQPAELGDSAVYLCASSLGAGVSNEQFFGPGTRLTVL.

The chain links TRBV28 to TRBJ1-5; no clear D. Germline V gene lookup returns CDR1 MDHEN and CDR2 SYDVKM. Trimming took 1 base from V and 7 from J, leaving 17 bases between them. The CDR3 has 16 residues. The CDR3 protein is CASSLLRGSLPQPQHF. The CDR3, as DNA: TGTGCCAGCAGTTTATTGAGAGGGAGCCTCCCACAGCCCCAGCATTTT.

The V and J genes are TRBV2 and TRBJ2-2; no reliable D call. The CDR3 loop spans 15 amino acids. V lost 5 bases to trimming and J lost 0 bases, with 10 bases between them. The germline gives CDR1 SNHLY, CDR2 FYNNEI. CDR3 protein: CASSFRTTNTGELFF. The CDR3 DNA sequence: TGTGCCAGCAGTTTCCGAACAACGAACACCGGGGAGCTGTTTTTT.

The V gene is TRBV16, the J gene TRBJ2-6; D not certain. This CDR3 comprises 15 residues. Trimming took 2 bases from V and 0 from J, leaving 5 bases between them. The germline V gene encodes CDR1 KGHSY and CDR2 FQNENV. The CDR3 loop reads CASSQRSSGANVLTF. The CDR3 DNA is TGTGCCAGCAGCCAACGGAGCTCTGGGGCCAACGTCCTGACTTTC.

The chain uses TRBV6-4 and TRBJ2-1; D might be TRBD1 (5 bases). The CDR3 has 13 amino acids. Germline CDR1 is MRHNA and CDR2 is SNTAGT. The germline V and J ends were trimmed by 5 bases and 5 bases, with 10 bases remaining between them. The CDR3 sequence is CASSSGIHNEQFF. The CDR3 DNA follows: TGTGCCAGCAGTTCAGGGATTCACAATGAGCAGTTCTTC.

The chain joins TRBV11-2 to TRBJ2-2; 8 nucleotides match TRBD2. The CDR3 is 18 residues long. Germline-derived CDR1 and CDR2 are SGHAT and FQNNGV. V lost 6 bases, J lost 4 bases, and 16 bases stayed unmatched. CDR3 nucleotides: TGTGCCAGCAGGGCTGTTTGGGGGACTAGTTTCGGCACCGGGGAGCTGTTTTTT. Translated, it gives CASRAVWGTSFGTGELFF.

The chain couples TRBV18 to TRBJ1-2; 10 bases line up with TRBD1. Per germline, CDR1 KGHSH and CDR2 LQKENI. The J segment lost 4 bases and the V segment lost 4 bases, leaving 9 bases of the junction unmatched. The CDR3 runs to 16 residues. The CDR3 here is CASSLYRDRGFYGYTF. CDR3 DNA sequence: TGTGCCAGCTCACTGTACCGGGACAGGGGCTTCTATGGCTACACCTTC.

The rearrangement joins TRBV4-1 to TRBJ1-2, with D unresolved. Germline CDR1 is MGHRA and CDR2 is YSYEKL. The CDR3 is made up of 12 amino acids. V lost 0 bases, J lost 8 bases, and 7 bases lay in between. The CDR3 region is CASSQDRGGYTF. Here the CDR3 DNA reads TGCGCCAGCAGCCAAGATCGCGGGGGCTACACCTTC.

The chain uses TRBV10-3 and TRBJ2-5, with no clear D. The CDR3 sequence is 14 residues long. From germline, CDR1 is ENHRY and CDR2 SYGVKD. V was cut by 2 bases and J by 9 bases, with 16 bases left in between. The CDR3 bases are TGTGCCATCAGTGAGAATGGTGGCGGAGATCCCCAGTACTTC. Translation gives CAISENGGGDPQYF.

The rearrangement links TRBV10-3 to TRBJ2-7; 10 bases match TRBD1. Germline loops: CDR1 ENHRY, CDR2 SYGVKD. The CDR3 totals 13 residues. J was trimmed by 5 bases and V by 4 bases; bases with no gene match: 2. CDR3 nucleotide sequence: TGTGCCATCAGTGTGGGACAGGGGCACGAGCAGTACTTC. It is translated as CAISVGQGHEQYF.

This clone was picked up one time. The sample has other DNA sequences that encode this CDR3 too. This chain joins TRBV27 and TRBJ1-2; 8 nucleotides line up with TRBD1. Germline lookup yields CDR1 MNHEY and CDR2 SMNVEV (reference sequence). The CDR3 spans 13 residues. The J segment lost 4 bases and the V segment lost 3 bases, leaving 1 base of the junction unmatched. CDR3 DNA: TGTGCCAGCAGTTTCACAGGGGGCTATGGCTACACCTTC. The encoded protein is CASSFTGGYGYTF.